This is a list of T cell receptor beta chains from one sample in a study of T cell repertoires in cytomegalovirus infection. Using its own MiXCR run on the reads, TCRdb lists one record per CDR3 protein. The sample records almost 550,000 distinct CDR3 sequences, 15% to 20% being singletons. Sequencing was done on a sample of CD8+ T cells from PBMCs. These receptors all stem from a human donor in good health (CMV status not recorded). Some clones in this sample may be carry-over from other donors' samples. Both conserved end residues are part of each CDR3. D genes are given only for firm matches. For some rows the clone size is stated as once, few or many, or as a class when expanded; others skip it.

CDR3nt: TGTGCCAACTCACAGGGGGCCGGGGAGCTGTTTTTT
CDR3aa: CANSQGAGELFF
abundance: few
j_gene: TRBJ2-2
d_gene: TRBD1
v_gene: TRBV6-6

CDR3nt: TGTGCCTCAAGCGGCGGGCTTGACTACGAGCAGTACTTC
CDR3aa: CASSGGLDYEQYF
abundance: -
j_gene: TRBJ2-7
d_gene: -
v_gene: TRBV19

CDR3nt: TGTGCCAGTAGCGACAGAACAGTTGGAGCTTTCTTT
CDR3aa: CASSDRTVGAFF
abundance: few
j_gene: TRBJ1-1
d_gene: -
v_gene: TRBV19

CDR3nt: TGTGCCAGCAGACAGAATTACTATGAGCAGTTCTTC
CDR3aa: CASRQNYYEQFF
abundance: -
j_gene: TRBJ2-1
d_gene: -
v_gene: TRBV27

CDR3nt: TGTGCCAGCAGCTTGGTACCGAGGGACAGGGGAGGGGAGACCCAGTACTTC
CDR3aa: CASSLVPRDRGGETQYF
abundance: -
j_gene: TRBJ2-5
d_gene: TRBD1
v_gene: TRBV5-4

CDR3nt: TGTGCCAGCAGTTTTGAGTTTGAGCAGTTCTTC
CDR3aa: CASSFEFEQFF
abundance: -
j_gene: TRBJ2-1
d_gene: -
v_gene: TRBV6-5

CDR3nt: TGTGCCAGCTGGGGTGGTTGGGTTGAAAAACTGTTTTTT
CDR3aa: CASWGGWVEKLFF
abundance: -
j_gene: TRBJ1-4
d_gene: -
v_gene: TRBV28

CDR3nt: TGTGCCAGCACCACCGGGACTAGCTACGAGCAGTACTTC
CDR3aa: CASTTGTSYEQYF
abundance: many
j_gene: TRBJ2-7
d_gene: TRBD2
v_gene: TRBV7-6

CDR3nt: TGTGCCAGCAGCCAACGTTGGGCAGAGCAGTTCTTC
CDR3aa: CASSQRWAEQFF
abundance: few
j_gene: TRBJ2-1
d_gene: -
v_gene: TRBV9

CDR3nt: TGTGCCAGCTTATCGGGGGACGAGCAGTACTTC
CDR3aa: CASLSGDEQYF
abundance: -
j_gene: TRBJ2-7
d_gene: -
v_gene: TRBV27

CDR3nt: TGTGCCAGCAGCTTAATCGGTGTAGGGGACGAGCAGTACTTC
CDR3aa: CASSLIGVGDEQYF
abundance: -
j_gene: TRBJ2-7
d_gene: -
v_gene: TRBV7-4

CDR3nt: TGCAGTGCCCGAGGACAAGGAACTAACTATGGCTACACCTTC
CDR3aa: CSARGQGTNYGYTF
abundance: many
j_gene: TRBJ1-2
d_gene: -
v_gene: TRBV20-1

CDR3nt: TGTGCCAGCAGCAGGGACAGGGGGAACACTGAAGCTTTCTTT
CDR3aa: CASSRDRGNTEAFF
abundance: many
j_gene: TRBJ1-1
d_gene: TRBD1
v_gene: TRBV7-6

CDR3nt: TGTGCCTGGAGTGGGATTGGCGAGCAGTTCTTC
CDR3aa: CAWSGIGEQFF
abundance: -
j_gene: TRBJ2-1
d_gene: -
v_gene: TRBV30

CDR3nt: TGTGCCAGCAGTTACTCGGGCCAGGGGGCGGCAGATACGCAGTATTTT
CDR3aa: CASSYSGQGAADTQYF
abundance: -
j_gene: TRBJ2-3
d_gene: TRBD1
v_gene: TRBV6-2/TRBV6-3

CDR3nt: TGCGCCAACCTGGGACAGGGAAGGACTGGGGCCAACGTCCTGACTTTC
CDR3aa: CANLGQGRTGANVLTF
abundance: many
j_gene: TRBJ2-6
d_gene: TRBD1
v_gene: TRBV10-2

CDR3nt: TGTGCCAGCAGCAAGTCCATGAGCTACAATGAGCAGTTCTTC
CDR3aa: CASSKSMSYNEQFF
abundance: few
j_gene: TRBJ2-1
d_gene: -
v_gene: TRBV27

CDR3nt: TGTGCCAGTAACGACAGGGGCCCTGAAGCTTTCTTT
CDR3aa: CASNDRGPEAFF
abundance: -
j_gene: TRBJ1-1
d_gene: TRBD1
v_gene: TRBV28

CDR3nt: TGTGCCAGCAGCTTAGTAGCGGGAGCCCACAATGAGCAGTTCTTC
CDR3aa: CASSLVAGAHNEQFF
abundance: many
j_gene: TRBJ2-1
d_gene: TRBD2
v_gene: TRBV7-9

CDR3nt: TGTGCCAGCAGTTTGAGCTCGTATCAGCCCCAGCATTTT
CDR3aa: CASSLSSYQPQHF
abundance: few
j_gene: TRBJ1-5
d_gene: -
v_gene: TRBV27

CDR3nt: TGCAGTGCTAGTCTCCCCTCCCGAGGCTATGAGCAGTTCTTC
CDR3aa: CSASLPSRGYEQFF
abundance: -
j_gene: TRBJ2-1
d_gene: -
v_gene: TRBV20-1

CDR3nt: TGTGCCAGCAGCTCCAACAGCGATTGGGACAGGGGTCAAGATACGCAGTATTTT
CDR3aa: CASSSNSDWDRGQDTQYF
abundance: few
j_gene: TRBJ2-3
d_gene: TRBD1
v_gene: TRBV13

CDR3nt: TGTGCCAGCAGCTTCAGAGCGGGGAGAGGGAGGACTGGGGCCAACGTCCTGACTTTC
CDR3aa: CASSFRAGRGRTGANVLTF
abundance: few
j_gene: TRBJ2-6
d_gene: TRBD2
v_gene: TRBV7-6

CDR3nt: TGTGCCAGCAGCTTACCCCGGACAGAAGGCTCCTACAATGAGCAGTTCTTC
CDR3aa: CASSLPRTEGSYNEQFF
abundance: many
j_gene: TRBJ2-1
d_gene: -
v_gene: TRBV7-2

CDR3nt: TGCGCCAGCAGCCGGGAGGGGGCCCAGGGAAACACCATATATTTT
CDR3aa: CASSREGAQGNTIYF
abundance: few
j_gene: TRBJ1-3
d_gene: TRBD1
v_gene: TRBV5-1

CDR3nt: TGTGCCATCAGTGAAGGAAGTCAAATAAGCAATCAGCCCCAGCATTTT
CDR3aa: CAISEGSQISNQPQHF
abundance: many
j_gene: TRBJ1-5
d_gene: -
v_gene: TRBV10-3

CDR3nt: TGTGCCAGCAGTGGTAAGGGACTAGCGGGAGGTGCGGTGACCTACGAGCAGTACTTC
CDR3aa: CASSGKGLAGGAVTYEQYF
abundance: -
j_gene: TRBJ2-7
d_gene: TRBD2
v_gene: TRBV2

CDR3nt: TGTGCCAGCAGTCGGGCTAACGAGGAGACCCAGTACTTC
CDR3aa: CASSRANEETQYF
abundance: few
j_gene: TRBJ2-5
d_gene: -
v_gene: TRBV12-3/TRBV12-4

CDR3nt: TGCAGCGCCCGCAACAAGCACTCCTACGAGCAGTACTTC
CDR3aa: CSARNKHSYEQYF
abundance: -
j_gene: TRBJ2-7
d_gene: -
v_gene: TRBV29-1

CDR3nt: TGTGCCAGTAGTATGTCTGGGGGCACTGAAGCTTTCTTT
CDR3aa: CASSMSGGTEAFF
abundance: few
j_gene: TRBJ1-1
d_gene: -
v_gene: TRBV19

CDR3nt: TGTGCCAGCAGTAAGGGAAGAAATAGCAATCAGCCCCAGCATTTT
CDR3aa: CASSKGRNSNQPQHF
abundance: many
j_gene: TRBJ1-5
d_gene: -
v_gene: TRBV7-9

CDR3nt: TGTGCCAGCAGCCCCCGGGATGACTACGAGCAGTACTTC
CDR3aa: CASSPRDDYEQYF
abundance: -
j_gene: TRBJ2-7
d_gene: -
v_gene: TRBV7-9

CDR3nt: TGTGCCAGCCTGGGCAGGGGCGGTAATGGCTACACCTTC
CDR3aa: CASLGRGGNGYTF
abundance: few
j_gene: TRBJ1-2
d_gene: -
v_gene: TRBV7-9

CDR3nt: TGTGCCAGCAGTCGGGGGACTAGCGGGGCCTACGAGCAGTACTTC
CDR3aa: CASSRGTSGAYEQYF
abundance: few
j_gene: TRBJ2-7
d_gene: TRBD2
v_gene: TRBV12-3/TRBV12-4

CDR3nt: TGTGCCATCAGTGAGTGGAACGGGGGGACGGGGGATGAGCAGTTCTTC
CDR3aa: CAISEWNGGTGDEQFF
abundance: few
j_gene: TRBJ2-1
d_gene: TRBD2
v_gene: TRBV10-3

CDR3nt: TGTGCCAGCAGGGCTCATGGGGGACAGCAGACCTACGAGCAGTACTTC
CDR3aa: CASRAHGGQQTYEQYF
abundance: many
j_gene: TRBJ2-7
d_gene: TRBD1
v_gene: TRBV7-8

CDR3nt: TGTGCCACCAGCAGAGGGGGGGAATCGGAGACCCAGTACTTC
CDR3aa: CATSRGGESETQYF
abundance: many
j_gene: TRBJ2-5
d_gene: -
v_gene: TRBV15

CDR3nt: TGCGCCAGCAGCTCCGGGACCCAGAACACCGGGGAGCTGTTTTTT
CDR3aa: CASSSGTQNTGELFF
abundance: -
j_gene: TRBJ2-2
d_gene: -
v_gene: TRBV5-1

CDR3nt: TGTGCCAGCAGTTGGAGGACCTACAATGAGCAGTTCTTC
CDR3aa: CASSWRTYNEQFF
abundance: -
j_gene: TRBJ2-1
d_gene: -
v_gene: TRBV2

CDR3nt: TGTGCCAGCAGCTTAAGGGCAGGGGGAAGATCACCCCTCCACTTT
CDR3aa: CASSLRAGGRSPLHF
abundance: many
j_gene: TRBJ1-6
d_gene: TRBD1
v_gene: TRBV7-3

CDR3nt: TGTGCCAGCAGTTTATCGTTTGGGGAGGCTTTGAACTATGGCTACACCTTC
CDR3aa: CASSLSFGEALNYGYTF
abundance: many
j_gene: TRBJ1-2
d_gene: -
v_gene: TRBV27

CDR3nt: TGTGCCAGTTCCGACAGAGTCAATCAGCCCCAGCATTTT
CDR3aa: CASSDRVNQPQHF
abundance: many
j_gene: TRBJ1-5
d_gene: -
v_gene: TRBV19

CDR3nt: TGTGCCAGCAGTCAACCGGGACATAACTATGGCTACACCTTC
CDR3aa: CASSQPGHNYGYTF
abundance: few
j_gene: TRBJ1-2
d_gene: -
v_gene: TRBV14

CDR3nt: TGTGCCAGCAGCTTAGGGGGATTGAACTATGGCTACACCTTC
CDR3aa: CASSLGGLNYGYTF
abundance: many
j_gene: TRBJ1-2
d_gene: -
v_gene: TRBV7-8

CDR3nt: TGTGCCAGCAGTGAAAGGAGCCAGAGTTTCTACGAGCAGTACTTC
CDR3aa: CASSERSQSFYEQYF
abundance: -
j_gene: TRBJ2-7
d_gene: -
v_gene: TRBV6-1

CDR3nt: TGTGCCAGCACCCCCCTTGCCGGGAGCTACGAGCAGTACTTC
CDR3aa: CASTPLAGSYEQYF
abundance: many
j_gene: TRBJ2-7
d_gene: -
v_gene: TRBV7-6

CDR3nt: TGTGCTAGTGGTTTGGTAATCCTGGCAGGGGGTTGGGCTGAAGCTTTCTTT
CDR3aa: CASGLVILAGGWAEAFF
abundance: many
j_gene: TRBJ1-1
d_gene: TRBD1
v_gene: TRBV12-5

CDR3nt: TGTGCCAGCTCGACAGGTATAACCTACGAGCAGTACTTC
CDR3aa: CASSTGITYEQYF
abundance: many
j_gene: TRBJ2-7
d_gene: -
v_gene: TRBV27

CDR3nt: TGTGCCAGTAGTATCTTCTCTGGGACTAGCGGGCTCGAGCAGTACTTC
CDR3aa: CASSIFSGTSGLEQYF
abundance: many
j_gene: TRBJ2-7
d_gene: TRBD2
v_gene: TRBV19

CDR3nt: TGCGCCAGCAGCTTTCAAGCGGAGCAGTTCTTC
CDR3aa: CASSFQAEQFF
abundance: -
j_gene: TRBJ2-1
d_gene: -
v_gene: TRBV5-1

CDR3nt: TGTGCCAGCAGCGTCATGACAGATCGCTCCTACGAGCAGTACTTC
CDR3aa: CASSVMTDRSYEQYF
abundance: -
j_gene: TRBJ2-7
d_gene: -
v_gene: TRBV9

CDR3nt: TGTGCCAGCAGTGCTATAGCGGGCGGGACCTACGAGCAGTACTTC
CDR3aa: CASSAIAGGTYEQYF
abundance: many
j_gene: TRBJ2-7
d_gene: TRBD2
v_gene: TRBV28

CDR3nt: TGTGCCAGCAGCTTAGGTGTAGCGGGGGGAGTCAATGAGCAGTTCTTC
CDR3aa: CASSLGVAGGVNEQFF
abundance: many
j_gene: TRBJ2-1
d_gene: TRBD2
v_gene: TRBV7-6

CDR3nt: TGTGCCAGCACCCATCCGGGGCCCTGGCCCTACGAGCAGTACTTC
CDR3aa: CASTHPGPWPYEQYF
abundance: many
j_gene: TRBJ2-7
d_gene: -
v_gene: TRBV7-9